Shown below are 5 T cell receptor beta chains from a single sample sequenced in a study of vaccination and CD4 T cells after COVID-19. Treatment reported: roughly ten-day PBMC culture with coronavirus spike peptide pools or control peptides (ViraFEST assay). Sequencing of cultured CD4+ T cell DNA used the Oncomine TCR Beta short-read assay. Via MiXCR, TCRdb re-called the PCR reads, giving one row per CDR3 protein. Seen here are 15,000 or so distinct CDR3 sequences, less than 70% observed once, and the top ten hold 9.5% to 11%. Their antigens remain unidentified. Sequencing input: CD4+ T cells from blood, cultured in vitro. The receptors originated from a human donor who had recovered from COVID-19.

Only a few counts were recorded for this clonotype. This rearrangement joins TRBV12-3 or TRBV12-4 to TRBJ1-1, with 7 bases aligning to TRBD1. Trimming took 6 bases from V and 10 from J; bases not matched to a gene: 5. This CDR3 comprises 11 residues. The CDR3 sequence: CASREQGRAFF. The CDR3 region has the DNA TGTGCCAGCAGGGAACAGGGGAGAGCTTTCTTT.

V gene TRBV10-3 combines with J gene TRBJ1-6; TRBD1 matches 8 bases. The CDR3 loop spans 13 amino acids. J was trimmed by 7 bases and V by 7 bases; bases with no gene match: 3. Germline V gene sequence: CDR1 ENHRY, CDR2 SYGVKD. As DNA, the CDR3 is TGTGCCATCACAGGGGGCAGGAATTCACCCCTCCACTTT. Translating it yields CAITGGRNSPLHF.

This chain joins TRBV20-1 and TRBJ1-6; D unresolved. V was pared by 0 bases and J by 0 bases, with 9 bases between. Germline V CDR1 and CDR2: DFQATT, SNEGSKA (reference sequence). This CDR3 has 16 amino acids. In nucleotides, the CDR3 is TGCAGTGCTAGAGAGTTAGGAGGCTCCTATAATTCACCCCTCCACTTT. This sequence encodes CSARELGGSYNSPLHF.

In its sample, this clonotype was seen a few times. CDR3 sequence: CAGRSASSYNSPLHF. DNA for the CDR3: TGTGCCGGTAGATCAGCGAGCTCCTATAATTCACCCCTCCACTTT. V usage is TRBV2 and J usage is TRBJ1-6, with unresolved D. This CDR3 spans 15 amino acids. The germline gives CDR1 SNHLY, CDR2 FYNNEI. Trimming pared 11 bases from V and 0 bases from J, leaving 14 bases between.

This clonotype has only a few counts. The genes are TRBV6-1 and TRBJ1-5; possible D gene TRBD1, 5 bases. CDR3 length: 13 residues. V was trimmed by 6 bases and J by 7 bases, leaving 13 bases between them. Germline V gives CDR1 MNHNS, CDR2 SASEGT. The CDR3 nucleotides are TGTGCCAGCAGCGCCGGAGGGGAACAGCCCCAGCATTTT. Its protein is CASSAGGEQPQHF.